These T cell receptor beta chains were read from a single sample in a study of cytomegalovirus exposure and HLA in healthy donors. TCRdb's copy holds only in-frame clones and misses some; the assay was immunoSEQ multiplex PCR. The sample totals 150,000 to 250,000 clones. The sample consisted of PBMCs. These receptors all stem from a boy under 18 in good health and CMV-seronegative. Both conserved end residues are part of each CDR3. D genes are given only for firm matches.

V	D	length	J	CDR3	DNA
TRBV7-3	TRBD2	14	TRBJ2-5	CASSPKRGQETQYF	TGTGCCAGCAGCCCAAAGCGGGGTCAAGAGACCCAGTACTTC
TRBV5-5	NA	14	TRBJ1-2	CASSLPGQGRGYTF	TGTGCCAGCAGCTTGCCGGGCCAGGGGCGAGGCTACACCTTC
TRBV10-3	TRBD1	15	TRBJ1-6	CAISEGQGGNSPLHF	TGTGCCATCAGTGAGGGACAGGGCGGTAATTCACCCCTCCACTTT
TRBV7-8	NA	15	TRBJ2-7	CASSESTGTSYEQYF	TGTGCCAGCAGCGAATCTACAGGGACATCCTACGAGCAGTACTTC
TRBV7-9	TRBD2	16	TRBJ2-1	CASSLDLAGSWNEQFF	TGTGCCAGCAGCTTAGATCTAGCGGGGTCTTGGAATGAGCAGTTCTTC
TRBV30	TRBD1	15	TRBJ1-1	CAWSARAGGLSEAFF	TGTGCCTGGAGTGCGCGGGCAGGGGGCCTCTCTGAAGCTTTCTTT
TRBV2	NA	15	TRBJ1-2	CASRETRVANYGYTF	TGTGCCAGCAGAGAAACCCGGGTCGCTAACTATGGCTACACCTTC
TRBV19	NA	12	TRBJ1-5	CASRNGHGPQHF	TGTGCCAGTAGGAACGGACATGGGCCCCAGCATTTT
TRBV30	TRBD2	14	TRBJ2-2	CASLAGSNTGELFF	TGTGCCTCCCTAGCGGGATCGAACACCGGGGAGCTGTTTTTT
TRBV4-1	TRBD1	15	TRBJ1-2	CASSQGRQGYYGYTF	TGCGCCAGCAGCCAAGGGAGACAGGGATACTATGGCTACACCTTC
TRBV6-6	NA	16	TRBJ2-3	CASSYSIADPGDTQYF	TGTGCCAGCAGTTACTCGATAGCGGACCCGGGAGATACGCAGTATTTT
TRBV29-1	NA	13	TRBJ1-2	CSVEDPSGGGYTF	TGCAGCGTTGAAGACCCCAGTGGGGGGGGCTACACCTTC
TRBV2	TRBD2	14	TRBJ2-5	CASSDGGAQETQYF	TGTGCCAGCAGCGACGGGGGGGCCCAAGAGACCCAGTACTTC
TRBV10-3	NA	14	TRBJ2-7	CAISAGGRGNEQYF	TGTGCCATCAGTGCGGGTGGGAGAGGAAACGAGCAGTACTTC
TRBV11-3	NA	15	TRBJ1-3	CASSQQGDSGNTIYF	TGTGCCAGCAGCCAACAGGGAGACTCTGGAAACACCATATATTTT
TRBV18	NA	11	TRBJ2-7	CASSGQGQQYF	TGTGCCAGCTCAGGGCAGGGGCAGCAGTACTTC
TRBV12-5	NA	16	TRBJ1-3	CASGSGRGGAGNTIYF	TGTGCTAGTGGTAGCGGCCGAGGAGGGGCTGGAAACACCATATATTTT
TRBV4-1	TRBD1	17	TRBJ1-4	CASSQGGGGTGYEKLFF	TGCGCCAGCAGCCAAGGGGGAGGGGGGACAGGATATGAAAAACTGTTTTTT
TRBV4-1	TRBD2	19	TRBJ2-3	CASSQGLAGLFPKTDTQYF	TGCGCCAGCAGCCAAGGGCTAGCGGGTCTTTTCCCGAAAACAGATACGCAGTATTTT
TRBV5-4	NA	16	TRBJ2-7	CASSLRGSSLSYEQYF	TGTGCCAGCAGCTTAAGAGGTTCTAGCCTCTCCTACGAGCAGTACTTC
TRBV18	TRBD2	15	TRBJ2-7	CASFLSGTSRNEQYF	TGTGCCAGCTTCCTCTCCGGGACTAGCAGAAACGAGCAGTACTTC
TRBV27	NA	15	TRBJ2-1	CASNLRGSSYNEQFF	TGTGCCAGCAACCTCAGGGGAAGCTCCTACAATGAGCAGTTCTTC
TRBV6-1	TRBD1	17	TRBJ1-2	CASSEGYRGGSNYGYTF	TGTGCCAGCAGTGAAGGGTACAGGGGGGGAAGTAACTATGGCTACACCTTC
TRBV27	TRBD1	15	TRBJ1-1	CASSPKTGQNTEAFF	TGTGCCAGCAGTCCCAAGACAGGGCAGAACACTGAAGCTTTCTTT